The entry that follows covers one T cell receptor beta chain sequence. TCRdb re-called the RT-PCR reads through MiXCR, storing one row per CDR3 protein. Of 400,000 to 500,000 distinct CDR3 sequences listed, roughly 17% are singletons. The V end was cut by 2 bases, the J end by 0 bases, with 22 bases between. The CDR3 loop spans 19 amino acids. CDR1 is KGHSH, CDR2 LQKENI, per germline. This sample was taken from a study of patients and donors after allogeneic stem cell transplantation. This sequence originates from a human donor who was either an allogeneic HSCT recipient or a stem cell or donor lymphocyte infusion donor (not recorded which). It is not recorded whose cells these are; they may come from a transplant donor. The specimen was blood, either unsorted or a sorted T cell fraction (not recorded which). This chain uses TRBV18 with TRBJ1-1; D perhaps matches TRBD1 (6 bases). This CDR3 is CASSPYDRSTKLMNTEAFF. CDR3 bases: TGTGCCAGCTCACCATACGACAGGTCCACAAAACTCATGAACACTGAAGCTTTCTTT.